Listed here is a single T cell receptor (beta chain). The sample originates from a study of blood T cell repertoires in COVID-19. Across the study: COVID-19 samples, acute and convalescent, were from the United States, Italy and Spain.

The CDR3 has 14 residues. Germline V gene sequence: CDR1 PRHDT, CDR2 FYEKMQ (reference sequence). Trimming shortened V by 5 bases and J by 0 bases, and 10 bases separated the two germline ends. In the authors' methods: Amplification with reference gene primers provided the estimates of nucleated cell counts. Generated by immunoSEQ multiplex PCR, the TCRdb table keeps only in-frame clones and is missing some. Clonal size and the V and J genes are those of that table, whereas D and trimming came from the DNA. The data contain approximately 150,000 clones, just over 90% of them singletons. The TCR was taken from a woman aged 55-70 years with COVID-19, enrolled during active disease. The V call is TRBV13, the J call TRBJ2-5; D possibly corresponds to TRBD1 (6 bases). Sequenced: peripheral blood. In nucleotides, the CDR3 is TGTGCCAGCAGCCTCCGGGACAACCAAGAGACCCAGTACTTC. Protein sequence: CASSLRDNQETQYF.